This TCR beta chain was retrieved from a study of blood T cell repertoires in COVID-19. As for the study in general: There were acute and convalescent COVID-19 samples, and they came from the United States, Italy and Spain. PBMCs, B-cell-depleted T cells, or T cells provided the cDNA or gDNA that made up the material.

The CDR3 consists of 17 residues. V lost 5 bases and J 9 bases, leaving 23 bases between the germline ends. CDR1 is MGHRA, CDR2 YSYEKL, per germline. Under the authors' procedure: Cell counts per sample came from amplifying reference gene primers. Sequenced by immunoSEQ multiplex PCR; TCRdb stores in-frame clones only, minus some. Clone size and the V and J calls come from that table; the DNA yielded D and trimming. The data hold about 160,000 clones, with less than 85% observed a single time. The sequencing sample was made of peripheral blood. The V gene is TRBV4-1, the J gene TRBJ1-6; no clear D gene. This TCR came from a human donor with acute or convalescent COVID-19. The donor label of this sample is uncertain. The CDR3: CASSLVGGLSARSPLHF. The CDR3 DNA reads as TGCGCCAGCAGCTTGGTGGGAGGCCTTTCGGCCCGTTCACCCCTCCACTTT.